Listed here are 17 T cell receptor beta chains from one sample, sequenced in a study of control samples from healthy donors and cancer patients. Profiling relied on immunoSEQ multiplex PCR, and the TCRdb table lists in-frame clones only, not all of them. In the table there are fewer than 200,000 clones, around 95% of which are singletons. Sequencing was performed on blood. The receptors shown here come from a woman in her sixties in good health.

The V and J genes are TRBV6-4 and TRBJ1-5; 10 nucleotides line up with TRBD1. This CDR3 has 15 residues. V shed 2 bases, J shed 2 bases, and the junction held 0 bases outside the gene matches. CDR1 MRHNA and CDR2 SNTAGT come from the germline V gene. CDR3 coding DNA: TGTGCCAGCAGTGACGGACAGGGGGGCAATCAGCCCCAGCATTTT. Its translation: CASSDGQGGNQPQHF.

The V gene is TRBV19, the J gene TRBJ1-2; a possible D gene is TRBD1 (5 bases). Germline loops: CDR1 LNHDA, CDR2 SQIVND (reference sequence). V was clipped by 4 bases and J by 4 bases, with 19 bases between them. The CDR3 loop spans 16 amino acids. The CDR3 region has the DNA TGTGCCAGTAGTACAAGTGTCGGCGGGGGGACCTATGGCTACACCTTC. Translated: CASSTSVGGGTYGYTF.

The gene calls are TRBV7-9 and TRBJ2-3, with TRBD1 matching 9 bases. CDR3 length: 15 residues. Germline values: CDR1 SEHNR, CDR2 FQNEAQ (reference sequence). V trimming: 3 bases; J trimming: 6 bases; junction bases outside the gene matches: 7. CDR3 amino acids: CASSFGDRAMDTQYF. CDR3 nucleotide sequence: TGTGCCAGCAGCTTTGGGGACAGGGCGATGGATACGCAGTATTTT.

The rearrangement links TRBV5-1 to TRBJ1-4; the D gene is possibly TRBD1 (6 bases). Trimming took off 0 bases at V and 8 bases at J, with 14 bases between the two ends. CDR3 length: 15 residues. Germline V CDR1 and CDR2: SGHRS, YFSETQ. DNA of the CDR3: TGCGCCAGCAGCTTGGGGGCCAGGGGATACGAAAAACTGTTTTTT. Its protein product is CASSLGARGYEKLFF.

The rearrangement joins TRBV6-1 to TRBJ1-1; TRBD1 is a possible D gene (6 bases). Germline V gene sequence: CDR1 MNHNS, CDR2 SASEGT. Trimming stripped 2 bases from V and 1 base from J, with 20 bases between. This CDR3 region has 18 residues. The CDR3 bases are TGTGCCAGCAGTGAATCAACAGGGACGGTCCTTGAGAACACTGAAGCTTTCTTT. Translation: CASSESTGTVLENTEAFF.

This rearrangement joins TRBV12-3 or TRBV12-4 to TRBJ1-3; D gene ambiguous. The CDR3 totals 12 residues. The ends were cut back, 1 base at V and 12 bases at J, with 10 bases in the middle. CDR3 nucleotide sequence: TGTGCCAGCAGTTTAGAGGCAGTCGTCATATATTTT. Protein sequence: CASSLEAVVIYF.

V gene TRBV4-3 combines with J gene TRBJ2-5; D may correspond to TRBD1 or TRBD2 (5 bases each). CDR1 is LGHNA, CDR2 YSLEER, per germline. The CDR3 consists of 17 residues. V shed 2 bases and J shed 5 bases, with 21 bases lying between them. DNA of the CDR3: TGCGCCAGCAGCCAAAGGGGCGAGCCAGGTACGGGGGAGACCCAGTACTTC. Translation gives CASSQRGEPGTGETQYF.

The chain employs TRBV6-5 and TRBJ2-5, with TRBD1 matching 7 bases. Germline V gene lookup returns CDR1 MNHEY and CDR2 SVGAGI. This CDR3 spans 15 amino acids. The V gene end was trimmed by 5 bases and the J gene end by 2 bases; junction bases not matched to a gene: 8. CDR3 protein: CASSPRTGRQETQYF. The CDR3 DNA follows: TGTGCCAGCAGTCCGAGGACAGGCCGGCAAGAGACCCAGTACTTC.

The chain couples TRBV6-1 to TRBJ2-1; possible D gene TRBD2, 7 bases. CDR1 and CDR2 from the germline V gene are MNHNS and SASEGT. The CDR3 is made up of 15 amino acids. V lost 1 base and J 9 bases, leaving 16 bases between the germline ends. As DNA, the CDR3 is TGTGCCAGCAGTGAAGAGGGGGGGCTGAGCAGTGAGCAGTTCTTC. This translates into CASSEEGGLSSEQFF.

The chain joins TRBV10-3 to TRBJ2-2; unclear D gene. Looked up from germline, CDR1 is ENHRY and CDR2 is SYGVKD. The V end lost 11 bases, the J end lost 7 bases, and 20 bases lay between the germline ends. The CDR3 runs 14 residues. The CDR3 protein is CALRRASLNGELFF. In DNA form, the CDR3 reads TGTGCCCTACGTCGAGCGAGCTTAAACGGGGAGCTGTTTTTT.

V is TRBV5-1 and J is TRBJ1-5; the D gene is possibly TRBD1 (6 bases). The CDR3 extends over 14 amino acids. CDR1 is SGHRS, CDR2 YFSETQ, per germline. V was clipped by 0 bases and J by 4 bases, with 8 bases between them. The CDR3: CASSLGDKNQPQHF. The DNA for the CDR3 is TGCGCCAGCAGCTTGGGGGACAAGAATCAGCCCCAGCATTTT.

In its sample, this clone was seen once. V and J are TRBV7-2 and TRBJ2-1, with 8 nucleotides matching TRBD2. Germline-derived CDR1 and CDR2 are SGHTA and FQGNSA. V lost 0 bases to trimming and J lost 6 bases; unmatched junction nucleotides: 10. CDR3 length: 17 amino acids. CDR3 sequence (DNA): TGTGCCAGCAGCTTAGCCTCCGGGACTAGTGGGTTCAATGAGCAGTTCTTC. Translation: CASSLASGTSGFNEQFF.

The genes are TRBV7-9 and TRBJ1-5; D possibly corresponds to TRBD1 (5 bases). CDR1 and CDR2 from the germline V gene are SEHNR and FQNEAQ (reference sequence). The CDR3 runs to 17 residues. The V end was cut by 1 base, the J end by 3 bases, with 16 bases between. For the CDR3, the DNA is TGTGCCAGCAGCTTAGAGACCTTGGCAGGGACCAATCAGCCCCAGCATTTT. The encoded protein is CASSLETLAGTNQPQHF.

This chain uses TRBV19 with TRBJ2-5, with D possibly matching TRBD2 (6 bases). Germline loops: CDR1 LNHDA, CDR2 SQIVND (reference sequence). The CDR3 is made up of 16 amino acids. Trimming pared 3 bases from V and 4 bases from J, leaving 18 bases between. The CDR3 here is CASSIAAGRFSETQYF. CDR3 DNA sequence: TGTGCCAGTAGTATTGCGGCGGGGCGGTTTTCAGAGACCCAGTACTTC. The whole variable domain, filled in from reference TRBV19 and TRBJ2-5, reads DGGITQSPKYLFRKEGQNVTLSCEQNLNHDAMYWYRQDPGQGLRLIYYSQIVNDFQKGDIAEGYSVSREKKESFPLTVTSAQKNPTAFYLCASSIAAGRFSETQYFGPGTRLLVL.

The rearrangement links TRBV4-3 to TRBJ1-1, with 10 bases matching TRBD1. The CDR3 contains 17 residues. Losses at the gene ends were 4 bases for V and 1 base for J; bases not matched to a gene: 9. Germline lookup yields CDR1 LGHNA and CDR2 YSLEER. Written as DNA, the CDR3 is TGCGCCAGCAGCCCATACTGGGACAGGGGACCGAACACTGAAGCTTTCTTT. This sequence encodes CASSPYWDRGPNTEAFF.

This clone was detected once. The V call is TRBV5-1, the J call TRBJ2-1; the D is unclear. The CDR3 extends over 14 amino acids. The germline V gene has CDR1 SGHRS and CDR2 YFSETQ. V dropped 1 base and J dropped 7 bases, with 12 bases sitting between them. Here the CDR3 DNA reads TGCGCCAGCAGCTTGTATGACACCGGGAATGAGCAGTTCTTC. Amino acids: CASSLYDTGNEQFF.

This clone was observed once. This rearrangement joins TRBV10-3 to TRBJ2-2; D is possibly TRBD1 (6 bases). This CDR3 has 15 residues. The V gene's germline CDR1 is ENHRY and CDR2 SYGVKD. With 0 bases removed from V and 1 base from J, the gap between germline ends came to 6 bases. The CDR3 protein is CAISESDRNTGELFF. The CDR3 DNA follows: TGTGCCATCAGTGAGTCGGACAGGAACACCGGGGAGCTGTTTTTT.